The 18 T cell receptor beta chains below were found in one sample sequenced in a study of regulatory T cells in long-lasting Graves disease. As to time point: newly diagnosed GD, antithyroid drugs for less than 3 months. RNA extracted from PBMCs served as the sequencing template. With iRepertoire HTBI primers and Arm-PCR of CDR3 regions, TCR beta libraries were built. TCRdb re-called the multiplex PCR reads with MiXCR, one entry per CDR3 protein. The sample has under 300,000 distinct CDR3 sequences; over 20% are singletons. The sequencing used peripheral blood mononuclear cells (PBMCs), collected at new diagnosis, from a patient treated with antithyroid drugs. The receptors shown here come from a female donor with Graves disease.

V usage is TRBV7-9 and J usage is TRBJ2-1, with TRBD1 as a possible D gene (8 bases). This CDR3 is built from 14 residues. Trimming shortened V by 8 bases and J by 3 bases, and 14 bases separated the two germline ends. The V gene's germline CDR1 is SEHNR and CDR2 FQNEAQ (reference sequence). CDR3 in amino acids: CASDTGGVYNEQFF. In nucleotides, the CDR3 is TGTGCCAGCGACACAGGGGGGGTCTACAATGAGCAGTTCTTC.

V is TRBV11-3 and J is TRBJ2-4; 7 positions agree with TRBD1. The CDR3 sequence is 17 residues long. Trimming cost V 3 bases and J 0 bases; bases outside gene matches: 8. From germline, CDR1 is SGHNT and CDR2 YENEEA. The CDR3 DNA follows: TGTGCCAGCAGCTTGGGACAGCTGGGAGTAGCCAAAAACATTCAGTACTTC. Its protein product is CASSLGQLGVAKNIQYF.

This clonotype was seen ten or more times. The rearrangement uses TRBV12-3 or TRBV12-4 and TRBJ2-6; D unclear. Trimming shortened V by 0 bases and J by 3 bases, and 0 bases separated the two germline ends. CDR3 length: 13 amino acids. The CDR3 DNA follows: TGTGCCAGCAGTTTAGCTGGGGCCAACGTCCTGACTTTC. Its protein is CASSLAGANVLTF.

In its sample, this clonotype was seen many times. This chain joins TRBV6-1 and TRBJ2-2; a possible D gene is TRBD2 (6 bases). Trimming stripped 6 bases from V and 3 bases from J, with 20 bases between. The CDR3 has 17 residues. Germline loops: CDR1 MNHNS, CDR2 SASEGT. The CDR3 region is CASRPGSTVQDTGELFF. In nucleotides, the CDR3 is TGTGCCAGCAGGCCCGGGAGTACCGTCCAGGACACCGGGGAGCTGTTTTTT.

This clonotype was picked up many times. The rearrangement uses TRBV12-3 or TRBV12-4 and TRBJ2-5; D is unresolved. Trimming removed 3 bases at V and 5 bases at J, with 4 bases between. This CDR3 region has 11 residues. For the CDR3, the DNA is TGTGCCAGCAGTTTTGCGGAGACCCAGTACTTC. Protein sequence: CASSFAETQYF.

The rearrangement joins TRBV20-1 to TRBJ2-5, with 11 positions matching TRBD2. V was pared by 6 bases and J by 3 bases, with 12 bases of the junction left unmatched. Germline V gene sequence: CDR1 DFQATT, CDR2 SNEGSKA (reference sequence). The CDR3 is 16 amino acids. The CDR3 DNA follows: TGCAGTGCGGGACCCTCTAGCGGGGGGAACAAAGAGACCCAGTACTTC. It codes for CSAGPSSGGNKETQYF.

CDR3 sequence: CASSARTDYNEQFF. For the CDR3, the DNA is TGTGCCAGCAGTGCACGGACGGACTACAATGAGCAGTTCTTC. J is TRBJ2-1 and V is TRBV6-4; the D is unclear. The CDR3 consists of 14 residues. V lost 4 bases and J lost 3, with 10 bases in between. From germline, CDR1 is MRHNA and CDR2 SNTAGT.

This clonotype has ten or more counts. The chain recombines TRBV6-1 with TRBJ1-2; possible D gene TRBD1, 5 bases. Deletions cut 5 bases from V and 3 bases from J, with 16 bases between. The CDR3 is 15 residues long. Germline V gene sequence: CDR1 MNHNS, CDR2 SASEGT. CDR3 loop: CASSKDADMDYGYTF. CDR3 coding DNA: TGTGCCAGCAGTAAAGACGCGGACATGGACTATGGCTACACCTTC.

This clonotype was recorded many times. V and J are TRBV20-1 and TRBJ2-7; no firm D call. Germline V CDR1 and CDR2: DFQATT, SNEGSKA (reference sequence). The CDR3 is 14 amino acids. With 0 bases removed from V and 3 bases from J, the gap between germline ends came to 12 bases. CDR3 residues: CSARDPISDYEQYF. The CDR3 DNA is TGCAGTGCTAGAGATCCCATCTCGGACTACGAGCAGTACTTC.

As to this clonotype: A far larger clone is a single base away, which makes a read error likely. The genes are TRBV11-2 and TRBJ2-5; 7 bases are a match to TRBD1. Germline V CDR1 and CDR2: SGHAT, FQNNGV. This CDR3 has 16 residues. In DNA form, the CDR3 reads TGTGCCAGCAGCCGCACCCGGGACAGAGTTTACAATGAGCAGTCCTTC. This gives the protein CASSRTRDRVYNEQSF.

The table lists this clonotype with many counts. This chain uses TRBV5-1 with TRBJ1-5; D call uncertain. In germline, CDR1 is SGHRS, CDR2 YFSETQ. Trimming removed 0 bases at V and 5 bases at J, with 6 bases between. This CDR3 is 13 amino acids long. CDR3 sequence (DNA): TGCGCCAGCAGCTTGGTCGCGGATCAGCCCCAGCATTTT. This translates into CASSLVADQPQHF.

The rearrangement uses TRBV19 and TRBJ2-2, with TRBD1 matching over 10 bases. This CDR3 spans 17 amino acids. Germline loops: CDR1 LNHDA, CDR2 SQIVND (reference sequence). Trimming removed 4 bases from V and 6 bases from J; junction bases left unmatched: 11. CDR3: CASSTQGQGLEAGELFF. The CDR3 DNA reads TGTGCCAGTAGTACCCAGGGACAGGGGCTTGAAGCCGGGGAGCTGTTTTTT. The entire variable domain, with the rest obtained from reference TRBV19 and TRBJ2-2, is as follows: DGGITQSPKYLFRKEGQNVTLSCEQNLNHDAMYWYRQDPGQGLRLIYYSQIVNDFQKGDIAEGYSVSREKKESFPLTVTSAQKNPTAFYLCASSTQGQGLEAGELFFGEGSRLTVL.

V usage is TRBV6-1 and J usage is TRBJ1-3; the D gene is possibly TRBD1 (6 bases). CDR3 size: 15 residues. CDR1 is MNHNS, CDR2 SASEGT, per germline. Trimming stripped 6 bases from V and 3 bases from J, with 15 bases between. CDR3 sequence (DNA): TGTGCCAGCAGAAAAACCGGGACACTTGGAAACACCATATATTTT. This codes for CASRKTGTLGNTIYF.

Ten or more counts support this clonotype. The chain couples TRBV18 to TRBJ2-3; D gene ambiguous. The CDR3 runs to 13 residues. Trimming left V 3 bases short and J 6 bases short, with 10 bases between. Germline V gene sequence: CDR1 KGHSH, CDR2 LQKENI. The CDR3, as DNA: TGTGCCAGCTCACCCTTGGTGACCGATACGCAGTATTTT. Translating it yields CASSPLVTDTQYF.

The rearrangement uses TRBV5-1 and TRBJ1-5; D unclear. Germline V gene sequence: CDR1 SGHRS, CDR2 YFSETQ. The V end lost 0 bases, the J end lost 7 bases, and 14 bases lay between the germline ends. The CDR3 is made up of 15 amino acids. CDR3 amino acids: CASSLGSGGGQPQHF. Written as DNA, the CDR3 is TGCGCCAGCAGCTTGGGGTCGGGAGGCGGGCAGCCCCAGCATTTT. Together with reference TRBV5-1 and TRBJ1-5, the CDR3 gives the full variable domain: KAGVTQTPRYLIKTRGQQVTLSCSPISGHRSVSWYQQTPGQGLQFLFEYFSETQRNKGNFPGRFSGRQFSNSRSEMNVSTLELGDSALYLCASSLGSGGGQPQHFGDGTRLSIL.

Many counts were recorded for this clonotype. The rearrangement uses TRBV10-1 and TRBJ2-3; 7 nucleotides line up with TRBD2. Germline values: CDR1 WNHNN, CDR2 SYGVQD (reference sequence). V dropped 3 bases and J dropped 4; count of bases not matched to a gene: 4. This CDR3 has 14 amino acids. The CDR3 region is CASSDSSGADTQYF. DNA of the CDR3: TGCGCCAGCAGTGACTCCAGCGGGGCAGATACGCAGTATTTT.

This clonotype was observed many times. The chain has TRBV27 and TRBJ1-2; weak D call: TRBD1 (5 bases). Trimming stripped 6 bases from V and 2 bases from J, with 13 bases between. This CDR3 spans 14 amino acids. In germline, CDR1 is MNHEY, CDR2 SMNVEV (reference sequence). The CDR3 protein is CASRFTGPNYGYTF. CDR3 coding DNA: TGTGCCAGCAGGTTTACGGGGCCCAACTATGGCTACACCTTC.

This clonotype was observed at least ten times. The chain joins TRBV7-8 to TRBJ1-4; D is perhaps TRBD1 (5 bases). Trimming shortened V by 2 bases and J by 5 bases, and 18 bases separated the two germline ends. Germline V gene data show CDR1 as SGHVS and CDR2 as FQNEAQ. CDR3 size: 17 residues. CDR3: CASSLKGRVGGNEKLFF. For the CDR3, the DNA is TGTGCCAGCAGCTTAAAAGGGAGGGTCGGGGGGAATGAAAAACTGTTTTTT.